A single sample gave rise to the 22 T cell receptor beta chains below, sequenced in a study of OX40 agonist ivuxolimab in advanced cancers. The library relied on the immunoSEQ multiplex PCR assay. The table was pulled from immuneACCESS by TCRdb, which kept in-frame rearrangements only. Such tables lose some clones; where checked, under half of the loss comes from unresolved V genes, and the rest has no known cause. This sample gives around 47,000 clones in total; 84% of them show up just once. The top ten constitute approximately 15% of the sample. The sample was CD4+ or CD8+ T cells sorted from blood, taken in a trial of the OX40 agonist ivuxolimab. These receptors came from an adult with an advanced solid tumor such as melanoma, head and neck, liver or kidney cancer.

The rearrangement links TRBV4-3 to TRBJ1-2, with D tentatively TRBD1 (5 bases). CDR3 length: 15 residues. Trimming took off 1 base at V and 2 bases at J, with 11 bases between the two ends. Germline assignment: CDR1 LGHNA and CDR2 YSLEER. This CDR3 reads CASSQGPTENYGYTF. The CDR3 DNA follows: TGCGCCAGCAGCCAAGGGCCGACAGAAAACTATGGCTACACCTTC.

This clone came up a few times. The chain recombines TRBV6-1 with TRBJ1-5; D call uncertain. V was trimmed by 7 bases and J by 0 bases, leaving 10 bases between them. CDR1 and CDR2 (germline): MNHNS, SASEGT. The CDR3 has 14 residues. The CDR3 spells CASMQFYSNQPQHF. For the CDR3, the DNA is TGTGCCAGCATGCAGTTTTATAGCAATCAGCCCCAGCATTTT.

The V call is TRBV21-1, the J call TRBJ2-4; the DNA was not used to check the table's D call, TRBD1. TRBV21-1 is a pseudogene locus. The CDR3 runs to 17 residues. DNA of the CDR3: TGTGCCAGCAGCACTAGGGGTCGACAGGCCCTCAAAAACATTCAGTACTTC. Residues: CASSTRGRQALKNIQYF.

CDR3 bases: TGCGCCAGCAGCCCGGGGACGGTGAGCTACGAGCAGTACTTC. This codes for CASSPGTVSYEQYF. The rearrangement links TRBV4-3 to TRBJ2-7; D possibly uses TRBD1 or TRBD2 (5 bases each). From germline, CDR1 is LGHNA and CDR2 YSLEER. The CDR3 consists of 14 residues. V shed 4 bases and J shed 3 bases, with 13 bases lying between them.

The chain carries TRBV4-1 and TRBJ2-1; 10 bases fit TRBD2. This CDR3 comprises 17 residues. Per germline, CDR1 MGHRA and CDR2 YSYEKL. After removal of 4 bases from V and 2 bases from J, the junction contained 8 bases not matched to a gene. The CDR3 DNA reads TGCGCCAGCAGCCCGGCAATTCTAGCGGGGGCCTACAATGAGCAGTTCTTC. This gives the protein CASSPAILAGAYNEQFF.

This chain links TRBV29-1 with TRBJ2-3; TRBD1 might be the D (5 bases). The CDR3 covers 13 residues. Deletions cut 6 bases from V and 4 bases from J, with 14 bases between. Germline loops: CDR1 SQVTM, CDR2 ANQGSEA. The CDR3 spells CSVPSRGADTQYF. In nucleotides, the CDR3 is TGCAGCGTCCCCTCAAGGGGCGCAGATACGCAGTATTTT.

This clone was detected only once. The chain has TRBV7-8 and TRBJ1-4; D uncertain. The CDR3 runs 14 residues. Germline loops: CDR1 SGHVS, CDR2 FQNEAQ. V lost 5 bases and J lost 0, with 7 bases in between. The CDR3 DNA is TGTGCCAGCAGCCCGGATGCAACTAATGAAAAACTGTTTTTT. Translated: CASSPDATNEKLFF.

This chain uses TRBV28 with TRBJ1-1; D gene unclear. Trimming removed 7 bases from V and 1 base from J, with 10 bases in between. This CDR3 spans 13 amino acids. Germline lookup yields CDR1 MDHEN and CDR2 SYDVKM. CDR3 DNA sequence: TGTGCCAGCAATGAGTGGGGGAACACTGAAGCTTTCTTT. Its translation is CASNEWGNTEAFF.

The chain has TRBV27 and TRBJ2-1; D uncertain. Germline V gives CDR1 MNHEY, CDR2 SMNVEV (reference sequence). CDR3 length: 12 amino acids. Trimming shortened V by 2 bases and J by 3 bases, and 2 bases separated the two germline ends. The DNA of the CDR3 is TGTGCCAGCAGTTTAAACTACAATGAGCAGTTCTTC. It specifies CASSLNYNEQFF.

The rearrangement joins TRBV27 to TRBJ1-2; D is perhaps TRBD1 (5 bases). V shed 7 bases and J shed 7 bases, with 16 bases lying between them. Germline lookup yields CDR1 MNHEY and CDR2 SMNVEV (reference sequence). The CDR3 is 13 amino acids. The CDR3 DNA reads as TGTGCCAGCACCCACCAGGGAAAGAGTGGCTACACCTTC. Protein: CASTHQGKSGYTF.

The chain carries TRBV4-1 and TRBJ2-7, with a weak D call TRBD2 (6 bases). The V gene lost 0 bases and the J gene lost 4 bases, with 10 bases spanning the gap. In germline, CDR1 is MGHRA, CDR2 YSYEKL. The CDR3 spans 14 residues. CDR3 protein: CASSQDTGVYEQYF. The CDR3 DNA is TGCGCCAGCAGCCAAGATACGGGGGTTTACGAGCAGTACTTC.

Here the CDR3 DNA reads TGTGCCAGCCTGTCCCCACTCTATAGCAATCAGCCCCAGCATTTT. Residues: CASLSPLYSNQPQHF. The chain links TRBV28 to TRBJ1-5; no clear D. Between the trimmed V and J ends, which lost 8 bases and 0 bases, there was a span of 14 bases. CDR3 length: 15 residues. Germline V lookup: CDR1 MDHEN, CDR2 SYDVKM.

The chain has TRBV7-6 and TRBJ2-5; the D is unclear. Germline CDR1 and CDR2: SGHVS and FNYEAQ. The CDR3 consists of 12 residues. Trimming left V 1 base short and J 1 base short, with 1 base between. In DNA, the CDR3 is TGTGCCAGCAGCTTAGGCCAAGAGACCCAGTACTTC. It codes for CASSLGQETQYF.

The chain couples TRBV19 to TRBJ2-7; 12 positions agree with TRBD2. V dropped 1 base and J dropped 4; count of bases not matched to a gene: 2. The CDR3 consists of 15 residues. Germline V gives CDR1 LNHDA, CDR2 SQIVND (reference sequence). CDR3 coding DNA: TGTGCCAGTAGTATAGTCCTAGCGGGAGGGTACGAGCAGTACTTC. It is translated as CASSIVLAGGYEQYF.

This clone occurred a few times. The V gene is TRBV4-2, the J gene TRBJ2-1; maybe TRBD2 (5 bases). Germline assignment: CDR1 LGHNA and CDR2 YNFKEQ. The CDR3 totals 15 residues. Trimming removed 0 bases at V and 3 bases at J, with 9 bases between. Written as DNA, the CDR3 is TGTGCCAGCAGCCAAGAGGACTCGTTCTACAATGAGCAGTTCTTC. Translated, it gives CASSQEDSFYNEQFF.

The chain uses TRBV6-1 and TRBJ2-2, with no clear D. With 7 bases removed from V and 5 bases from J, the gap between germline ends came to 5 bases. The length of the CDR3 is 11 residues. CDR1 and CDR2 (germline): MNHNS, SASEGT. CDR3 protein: CASKGTGELFF. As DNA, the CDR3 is TGTGCCAGCAAGGGAACCGGGGAGCTGTTTTTT.

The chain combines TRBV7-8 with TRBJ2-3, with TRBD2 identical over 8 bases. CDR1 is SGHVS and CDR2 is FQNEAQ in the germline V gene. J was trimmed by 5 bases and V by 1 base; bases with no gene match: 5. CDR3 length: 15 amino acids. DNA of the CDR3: TGTGCCAGCAGCTTAGATTTAGCGGGAAAAGATACGCAGTATTTT. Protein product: CASSLDLAGKDTQYF.

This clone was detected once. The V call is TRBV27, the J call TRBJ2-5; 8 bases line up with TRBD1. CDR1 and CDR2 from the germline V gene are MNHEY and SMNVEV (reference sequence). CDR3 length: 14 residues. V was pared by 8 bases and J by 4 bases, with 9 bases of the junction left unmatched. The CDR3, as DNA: TGTGCCAGCCAGGACAGGGAGGTTTCAGAGACCCAGTACTTC. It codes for CASQDREVSETQYF.

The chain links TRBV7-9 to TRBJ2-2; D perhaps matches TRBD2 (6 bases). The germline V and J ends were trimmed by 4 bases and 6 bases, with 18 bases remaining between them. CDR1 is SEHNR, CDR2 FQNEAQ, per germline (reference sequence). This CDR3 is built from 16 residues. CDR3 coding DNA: TGTGCCAGCAGCTCCAAACGCCTGGGACTGGCCGGGGAGCTGTTTTTT. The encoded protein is CASSSKRLGLAGELFF.

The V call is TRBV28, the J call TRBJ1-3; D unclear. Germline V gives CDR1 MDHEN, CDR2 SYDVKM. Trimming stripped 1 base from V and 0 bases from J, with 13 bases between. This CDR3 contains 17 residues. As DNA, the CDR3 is TGTGCCAGCAGTTTATCGGTACTCGGGAGCTCTGGAAACACCATATATTTT. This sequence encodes CASSLSVLGSSGNTIYF.

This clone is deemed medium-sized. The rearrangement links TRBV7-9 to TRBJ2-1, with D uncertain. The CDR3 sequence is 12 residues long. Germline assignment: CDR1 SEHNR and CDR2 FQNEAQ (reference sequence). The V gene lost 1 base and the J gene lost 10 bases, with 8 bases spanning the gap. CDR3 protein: CASSLDIREQFF. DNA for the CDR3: TGTGCCAGCAGCTTAGACATCAGGGAGCAGTTCTTC.

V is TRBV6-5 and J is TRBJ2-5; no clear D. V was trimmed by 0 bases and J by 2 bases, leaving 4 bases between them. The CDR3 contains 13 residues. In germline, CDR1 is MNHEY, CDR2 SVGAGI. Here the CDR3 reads CASSYSLQETQYF. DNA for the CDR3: TGTGCCAGCAGTTACTCCCTACAAGAGACCCAGTACTTC.